These 16 T cell receptor beta chains were sequenced from one sample in a study of preoperative IRX-2 immunotherapy in early breast cancer. Assay used: immunoSEQ multiplex PCR; TCRdb lists only in-frame clones, some missing. Among around 35,000 clones listed, about 95% were seen once. Treatment defined: preoperative locoregional IRX-2 cytokine immunotherapy. This material was obtained from a patient treated with IRX-2 immunotherapy. The receptors derive from a human donor with breast cancer.

This chain joins TRBV6-5 and TRBJ1-1; a weak D match, TRBD1 (6 bases). Trimming took 0 bases from V and 4 from J, leaving 12 bases between them. The CDR3 has 15 amino acids. Germline CDR1 is MNHEY and CDR2 is SVGAGI. CDR3 sequence reads: CASSYSDRLGTEAFF. CDR3 in DNA: TGTGCCAGCAGTTACTCCGACAGGTTGGGCACTGAAGCTTTCTTT.

The V call is TRBV4-2, the J call TRBJ2-1; D is perhaps TRBD2 (5 bases). Trimming stripped 7 bases from V and 4 bases from J, with 11 bases between. The CDR3 is 13 residues long. Germline V gives CDR1 LGHNA, CDR2 YNFKEQ. CDR3 nucleotide sequence: TGTGCCAGCACGCGGGTCGGATACAATGAGCAGTTCTTC. Its translation is CASTRVGYNEQFF.

The table lists this clone with a count of one. The chain employs TRBV28 and TRBJ2-5; D is perhaps TRBD1 (6 bases). The better agreement between TRBJ2-7 and the DNA end casts doubt on the J call. CDR3 length: 13 amino acids. The germline CDR1 and CDR2 sequences are MDHEN and SYDVKM. The DNA for the CDR3 is TGTGCCAGCAGTTTATACAGGGCCTACGAGCAGTACTTC. Amino acids: CASSLYRAYEQYF.

This clone was picked up one time. The rearrangement links TRBV7-3 to TRBJ2-5; 7 bases fit TRBD1. The CDR3 has 15 amino acids. V trimming: 3 bases; J trimming: 5 bases; junction bases outside the gene matches: 9. CDR1 and CDR2 from the germline V gene are SGHTA and FQGTGA. CDR3 bases: TGTGCCAGCAGCTTCATAGGGGGCGCGCGGGAGACCCAGTACTTC. Protein product: CASSFIGGARETQYF.

The rearrangement joins TRBV5-6 to TRBJ2-3; no firm D call. V lost 1 base to trimming and J lost 3 bases, with 3 bases between them. Germline CDR1 and CDR2: SGHDT and YYEEEE. This CDR3 spans 12 amino acids. CDR3 region: CASSLMTDTQYF. CDR3 DNA: TGTGCCAGCAGCTTGATGACAGATACGCAGTATTTT.

The rearrangement joins TRBV5-4 to TRBJ2-2; 7 bases match TRBD2. The V and J ends lost 0 bases and 5 bases, in that order; junction bases with no gene match: 16. CDR3 length: 19 amino acids. Germline V gives CDR1 SGHNT, CDR2 YYREEE (reference sequence). Here the CDR3 reads CASSLAKWGEGRGTGELFF. CDR3 nucleotides: TGTGCCAGCAGCTTGGCGAAATGGGGGGAGGGCCGGGGGACCGGGGAGCTGTTTTTT.

This chain joins TRBV5-6 and TRBJ1-1; TRBD1 is a possible D gene (6 bases). The CDR3 loop spans 18 amino acids. Trimming removed 5 bases from V and 0 bases from J, with 23 bases in between. Germline lookup yields CDR1 SGHDT and CDR2 YYEEEE. Written as DNA, the CDR3 is TGTGCCAGCAGGAAAGGCTTGTTTGGGGGCAGCATGAACACTGAAGCTTTCTTT. As protein: CASRKGLFGGSMNTEAFF. The whole variable domain, remainder taken from reference TRBV5-6 and TRBJ1-1, is DAGVTQSPTHLIKTRGQQVTLRCSPKSGHDTVSWYQQALGQGPQFIFQYYEEEERQRGNFPDRFSGHQFPNYSSELNVNALLLGDSALYLCASRKGLFGGSMNTEAFFGQGTRLTVV.

The chain has TRBV18 and TRBJ2-3; 10 nucleotides line up with TRBD1. The CDR3 runs 14 residues. CDR1 KGHSH and CDR2 LQKENI come from the germline V gene. Trimming cost V 4 bases and J 6 bases; bases outside gene matches: 4. The CDR3 region has the DNA TGTGCCAGCTCACTAGGGACAGGGGAGGATACGCAGTATTTT. Translation: CASSLGTGEDTQYF.

V usage is TRBV19 and J usage is TRBJ2-6, with 7 bases that match TRBD1. This CDR3 contains 18 residues. Germline assignment: CDR1 LNHDA and CDR2 SQIVND (reference sequence). J gave up 1 base and V 8 bases, and 14 bases lay outside the gene matches. CDR3 loop: CASEGQFGASSGANVLTF. CDR3 DNA sequence: TGTGCCAGTGAGGGACAGTTCGGTGCCTCTTCTGGGGCCAACGTCCTGACTTTC.

The V gene is TRBV19, the J gene TRBJ2-2; D unresolved. V lost 7 bases and J lost 9, with 9 bases in between. This CDR3 has 11 amino acids. The germline CDR1 and CDR2 sequences are LNHDA and SQIVND (reference sequence). The CDR3 nucleotides read TGTGCCAGTAAGTTCGGCTGGGAGCTGTTTTTT. Amino acids: CASKFGWELFF. Combining the CDR3 with reference TRBV19 and TRBJ2-2 gives the whole variable domain DGGITQSPKYLFRKEGQNVTLSCEQNLNHDAMYWYRQDPGQGLRLIYYSQIVNDFQKGDIAEGYSVSREKKESFPLTVTSAQKNPTAFYLCASKFGWELFFGEGSRLTVL.

The chain carries TRBV29-1 and TRBJ1-5; 7 nucleotides align to TRBD1. The CDR3 length is 12 residues. V lost 6 bases and J lost 5; bases outside the gene matches: 4. Germline V gene sequence: CDR1 SQVTM, CDR2 ANQGSEA. Written as DNA, the CDR3 is TGCAGCGTGAGGACAGGCGATCAGCCCCAGCATTTT. This translates into CSVRTGDQPQHF.

This chain links TRBV27 with TRBJ2-5; TRBD2 aligns across 8 bases. CDR3 length: 18 residues. The V segment lost 2 bases and the J segment 5 bases; nucleotides outside the gene matches: 16. Germline CDR1 and CDR2: MNHEY and SMNVEV (reference sequence). The CDR3 loop reads CASSLRRPGAGGLETQYF. The DNA of the CDR3 is TGTGCCAGCAGTTTACGACGCCCCGGGGCGGGGGGACTTGAGACCCAGTACTTC.

The chain links TRBV19 to TRBJ2-7; TRBD1 matches at 10 bases. Germline CDR1 is LNHDA and CDR2 is SQIVND (reference sequence). The trim removed 3 bases at V and 1 base at J, leaving 6 bases unmatched. The CDR3 length is 16 residues. This CDR3 reads CASSIPGGQGSYEQYF. DNA for the CDR3: TGTGCCAGTAGTATCCCCGGGGGACAGGGGTCCTACGAGCAGTACTTC.

This chain connects TRBV5-6 to TRBJ2-1; D may be TRBD1 or TRBD2 (5 bases each). V was clipped by 6 bases and J by 9 bases, with 25 bases between them. The CDR3 totals 16 residues. Germline CDR1 SGHDT, CDR2 YYEEEE. Here the CDR3 reads CASTPDAGSTGGEQFF. The CDR3, as DNA: TGTGCCAGCACTCCCGATGCGGGCTCTACAGGCGGTGAGCAGTTCTTC.

This clone was seen a handful of times. The CDR3 loop is CATRRGVNGETQYF. Written as DNA, the CDR3 is TGTGCCACCCGACGGGGGGTGAATGGAGAGACCCAGTACTTC. The genes are TRBV6-5 and TRBJ2-5; the match to TRBD2 covers 7 bases. Germline V gene sequence: CDR1 MNHEY, CDR2 SVGAGI. Trimming cost V 10 bases and J 4 bases; bases outside gene matches: 12. This CDR3 contains 14 residues.

This clone was recorded once. This chain connects TRBV18 to TRBJ1-1; no clear D. Germline V gene lookup returns CDR1 KGHSH and CDR2 LQKENI. This CDR3 spans 16 amino acids. V was clipped by 6 bases and J by 1 base, with 18 bases between them. Here the CDR3 DNA reads TGTGCCAGCTCCGCTCAATCGGGCCAGACGAACACTGAAGCTTTCTTT. Protein: CASSAQSGQTNTEAFF.